These 16 T cell receptor beta chains were sequenced from one sample in a study of blood T cell repertoires in COVID-19. The protocol was immunoSEQ multiplex PCR, while the TCRdb copy is restricted to in-frame clones and leaves out a portion. Among about 170,000 clones, 70% to 85% were seen once, and the ten largest hold 15%. Sequencing input: PBMCs or T cells enriched from blood (not recorded which). Receptor source: a man between 50 and 59 years old who had recovered from COVID-19.

This chain joins TRBV19 and TRBJ1-2; D is unclear. There are 15 residues in the CDR3. Germline V CDR1 and CDR2: LNHDA, SQIVND (reference sequence). V was shortened by 8 bases and J by 3 bases, with 19 bases between the two germline ends. In DNA form, the CDR3 reads TGTGCCAGTTACGCCCTTGGGGAGGCGCACTATGGCTACACCTTC. It codes for CASYALGEAHYGYTF.

The J gene is TRBJ1-3, the V gene TRBV5-1; 7 bases align to TRBD1. This CDR3 comprises 17 residues. J lost 4 bases, V lost 5 bases, and 15 bases had no gene match. CDR1 is SGHRS, CDR2 YFSETQ, per germline. CDR3 nucleotides: TGCGCCAGCAGGATTACCCCGGACAGGTCGGCCGGAAACACCATATATTTT. Protein sequence: CASRITPDRSAGNTIYF.

The chain recombines TRBV9 with TRBJ1-3, with TRBD1 as a possible D gene (6 bases). With 0 bases removed from V and 2 bases from J, the gap between germline ends came to 9 bases. Germline CDR1 SGDLS, CDR2 YYNGEE. This CDR3 has 15 amino acids. The CDR3 protein is CASSVAAGAGNTIYF. The CDR3 nucleotides read TGTGCCAGCAGCGTAGCCGCAGGGGCTGGAAACACCATATATTTT.

This chain connects TRBV15 to TRBJ2-5, with TRBD1 identical over 8 bases. Germline trimming cut 0 bases from V and 5 bases from J; bases unmatched to any gene: 2. The CDR3 extends over 14 amino acids. CDR1 LNHNV and CDR2 YYDKDF come from the germline V gene (reference sequence). This CDR3 is CATSRDRQGETQYF. CDR3 sequence (DNA): TGTGCCACCAGCAGAGATCGACAGGGGGAGACCCAGTACTTC. The full variable domain, rest sourced from reference TRBV15 and TRBJ2-5, is DAMVIQNPRYQVTQFGKPVTLSCSQTLNHNVMYWYQQKSSQAPKLLFHYYDKDFNNEADTPDNFQSRRPNTSFCFLDIRSPGLGDTAMYLCATSRDRQGETQYFGPGTRLLVL.

The genes are TRBV5-5 and TRBJ2-3, with D possibly being TRBD2 (6 bases). Germline V gives CDR1 SGHKS, CDR2 YYEKEE (reference sequence). CDR3 size: 15 residues. V was shortened by 2 bases and J by 4 bases, with 14 bases between the two germline ends. CDR3 residues: CASSFVWRGPDTQYF. The CDR3 DNA sequence: TGTGCCAGCAGCTTTGTCTGGAGGGGTCCAGATACGCAGTATTTT.

This clone was observed once. The chain joins TRBV1 to TRBJ2-7; TRBD1, the D gene given by the table, was not confirmed from the DNA. TRBV1 has pseudogene status. There are 11 residues in the CDR3. CDR3 nucleotides: TGCACTACGACATTTTTCTACGAGCAGTACTTC. Its translation: CTTTFFYEQYF.

This chain joins TRBV15 and TRBJ1-1; TRBD1 agrees at 7 bases. The CDR3 spans 16 residues. V lost 3 bases, J lost 0 bases, and 7 bases stayed unmatched. Germline-derived CDR1 and CDR2 are LNHNV and YYDKDF (reference sequence). CDR3 protein: CATSSGTVKMNTEAFF. The CDR3, as DNA: TGTGCCACCAGCAGCGGGACAGTTAAAATGAACACTGAAGCTTTCTTT. The variable domain in full, with the rest retrieved from reference TRBV15 and TRBJ1-1, is DAMVIQNPRYQVTQFGKPVTLSCSQTLNHNVMYWYQQKSSQAPKLLFHYYDKDFNNEADTPDNFQSRRPNTSFCFLDIRSPGLGDTAMYLCATSSGTVKMNTEAFFGQGTRLTVV.

The chain joins TRBV19 to TRBJ1-2; D is perhaps TRBD1 (5 bases). V was cut by 10 bases and J by 4 bases, with 25 bases left in between. In germline, CDR1 is LNHDA, CDR2 SQIVND (reference sequence). The CDR3 runs 16 residues. The CDR3 bases are TGTGCCACCCGGGGGGGGATTGTGCCTAGTGGCTATGGCTACACCTTC. Translating gives CATRGGIVPSGYGYTF.

V usage is TRBV27 and J usage is TRBJ2-1; 12 nucleotides line up with TRBD2. J lost 7 bases, V lost 5 bases, and 6 bases had no gene match. Germline-derived CDR1 and CDR2 are MNHEY and SMNVEV (reference sequence). CDR3 length equals 15 residues. CDR3 nucleotides: TGTGCCAGCAGTCTGCGACTAGCGGGGGTTAATGAGCAGTTCTTC. Protein product: CASSLRLAGVNEQFF.

The chain has TRBV2 and TRBJ2-2, with a weak D call TRBD2 (7 bases). The CDR3 contains 15 residues. Trimming took 8 bases from V and 2 from J, leaving 15 bases between them. Germline V gene lookup returns CDR1 SNHLY and CDR2 FYNNEI. The CDR3 sequence is CASFEGGTNTGELFF. CDR3 coding DNA: TGTGCCAGCTTCGAGGGAGGGACAAACACCGGGGAGCTGTTTTTT.

The chain couples TRBV5-1 to TRBJ2-5; 10 bases are a match to TRBD2. The length of the CDR3 is 15 residues. J was trimmed by 5 bases and V by 0 bases; bases with no gene match: 4. Per the germline V gene, CDR1 is SGHRS and CDR2 is YFSETQ. The CDR3 DNA is TGCGCCAGCAGCTTGGGAGCGGGGGGGCTTGAGACCCAGTACTTC. Translation: CASSLGAGGLETQYF.

This clone was detected only a few times. This chain links TRBV9 with TRBJ1-3, with D unresolved. The V and J ends lost 0 bases and 0 bases respectively, with 7 bases between them. The CDR3 is 15 residues long. Germline loops: CDR1 SGDLS, CDR2 YYNGEE. In nucleotides, the CDR3 is TGTGCCAGCAGCGTAGATGCAGGCTCTGGAAACACCATATATTTT. Its protein product is CASSVDAGSGNTIYF.

Only a few counts were recorded for this clone. The gene calls are TRBV3-1 (or the pseudogene TRBV3-2) and TRBJ2-2; the D gene is possibly TRBD1 (6 bases). The CDR3 spans 13 residues. The V gene lost 6 bases and the J gene lost 5 bases, with 10 bases spanning the gap. Per the germline V gene, CDR1 is LGHDT and CDR2 is YNNKEL (reference sequence). The CDR3 DNA sequence: TGTGCCAGCAGGACAGGTCGGACCGGGGAGCTGTTTTTT. It yields the protein CASRTGRTGELFF.

The V gene is TRBV19, the J gene TRBJ2-3, with D possibly TRBD1 on 6 matching bases. With 4 bases removed from V and 0 bases from J, the gap between germline ends came to 14 bases. Per the germline V gene, CDR1 is LNHDA and CDR2 is SQIVND (reference sequence). The length of the CDR3 is 16 residues. CDR3 loop: CASSRNRATSTDTQYF. CDR3 bases: TGTGCCAGTAGTAGAAACAGGGCAACTAGCACAGATACGCAGTATTTT.

A note on this clone: Other DNA sequences of this sample code for an identical CDR3. This chain uses TRBV4-1 with TRBJ2-7; D is unclear. Germline assignment: CDR1 MGHRA and CDR2 YSYEKL. Trimming removed 1 base at V and 2 bases at J, with 12 bases between. The CDR3 is made up of 15 amino acids. The CDR3 DNA is TGCGCCAGCAGCCAAGGGGCTACCGCGACCTACGAGCAGTACTTC. The encoded protein is CASSQGATATYEQYF.

The chain joins TRBV28 to TRBJ1-2; D not resolved. Germline CDR1 reads MDHEN; CDR2 reads SYDVKM. CDR3 length equals 14 residues. The V gene lost 0 bases and the J gene lost 0 bases, with 5 bases spanning the gap. The CDR3 protein is CASSLWGANYGYTF. The CDR3 DNA follows: TGTGCCAGCAGTTTATGGGGAGCTAACTATGGCTACACCTTC.